Listed below are T cell receptor beta chains from one sample, sequenced in a study of T cell changes during pregnancy in multiple sclerosis. Data came from immunoSEQ multiplex PCR; TCRdb stores just in-frame clones and leaves some out. The profile shows tens of thousands of clones, roughly nine tenths of them singletons. This sample comprised CD4+ T cells from peripheral blood mononuclear cells, obtained in the first trimester of pregnancy. The receptor set was obtained from a female donor with multiple sclerosis, enrolled in a pregnancy study. Each CDR3 is given with its conserved first and last residue. D genes are given only for firm matches. For some rows the clone size is stated as once, few or many, or as a class when expanded; others skip it.

D	size	V	J	CDR3	DNA
.	.	TRBV5-5	TRBJ1-4	CASSLAPQPNEKLFF	TGTGCCAGCAGCTTGGCCCCACAGCCTAATGAAAAACTGTTTTTT
TRBD1	.	TRBV27	TRBJ2-7	CASRKGQGYEQYF	TGTGCCAGCAGGAAGGGACAGGGTTACGAGCAGTACTTC
TRBD2	.	TRBV5-1	TRBJ2-2	CASSLYQGTRSTGELFF	TGCGCCAGCAGCTTGTATCAAGGGACTAGGTCCACCGGGGAGCTGTTTTTT
.	.	TRBV30	TRBJ1-4	CAWSGAGSKLFF	TGTGCCTGGAGTGGCGCAGGGTCAAAACTGTTTTTT
.	.	TRBV5-1	TRBJ1-4	CASSRGSEGEKLFF	TGCGCCAGCAGCAGAGGTTCAGAGGGTGAAAAACTGTTTTTT
.	.	TRBV6-1	TRBJ1-3	CASTRVSGNTVYF	TGTGCCAGCACCAGGGTTTCTGGAAACACCGTATATTTT
.	once	TRBV14	TRBJ2-2	CASSLPGTRTGELFF	TGTGCCAGCAGCCTTCCCGGGACAAGGACCGGGGAGCTGTTTTTT
.	.	TRBV18	TRBJ1-5	CASSPGGGYQPQHF	TGTGCCAGCTCACCAGGTGGAGGGTATCAGCCCCAGCATTTT
TRBD1	.	TRBV27	TRBJ1-2	CASSSTPGQGNYGYTF	TGTGCCAGCAGTTCGACGCCGGGACAGGGTAACTATGGCTACACCTTC
TRBD1	.	TRBV13	TRBJ1-6	CASSLDKGTGSPLHF	TGTGCCAGCAGCTTAGATAAGGGGACAGGTTCACCCCTCCACTTT
TRBD1	.	TRBV28	TRBJ2-7	CASSSQGASEQYF	TGTGCCAGCAGTTCCCAGGGGGCAAGTGAGCAGTACTTC
TRBD1	.	TRBV6-5	TRBJ1-5	CASSPGTASNQPQHF	TGTGCCAGCAGCCCGGGGACAGCTAGCAATCAGCCCCAGCATTTT
.	once	TRBV7-8	TRBJ1-1	CASRLMNTEAFF	TGTGCCAGCCGTCTTATGAACACTGAAGCTTTCTTT
TRBD2	.	TRBV27	TRBJ2-3	CASSFPGLAGYTQYF	TGTGCCAGCAGTTTCCCGGGACTAGCGGGGTATACGCAGTATTTT
TRBD2	.	TRBV6-1	TRBJ2-7	CASSDPGLALYEQYF	TGTGCCAGCAGTGACCCGGGACTAGCCCTCTACGAGCAGTACTTC
.	.	TRBV5-1	TRBJ1-4	CASSLNSATNEKLFF	TGCGCCAGCAGCTTGAACAGTGCAACTAATGAAAAACTGTTTTTT
.	.	TRBV5-1	TRBJ2-5	CASSLSPADNGETQYF	TGCGCCAGCAGCTTGTCCCCCGCGGACAACGGAGAGACCCAGTACTTC
TRBD1	once	TRBV19	TRBJ1-1	CASSGGQVNTEAFF	TGTGCCAGTAGTGGCGGACAGGTGAACACTGAAGCTTTCTTT
.	.	TRBV2	TRBJ2-7	CASSISRSSYEQYF	TGTGCCAGCAGTATCTCGAGAAGCTCCTACGAGCAGTACTTC
.	.	TRBV29-1	TRBJ2-7	CSVVAETIYEQYF	TGCAGCGTAGTAGCGGAGACAATCTACGAGCAGTACTTC
.	once	TRBV9	TRBJ1-2	CASSTQGYYGYTF	TGTGCCAGCAGCACCCAGGGGTACTATGGCTACACCTTC
.	.	TRBV2	TRBJ1-1	CASSDNLNTEAFF	TGTGCCAGCAGTGATAATCTGAACACTGAAGCTTTCTTT
TRBD1	.	TRBV15	TRBJ2-7	CATSRLTGGSYEQYF	TGTGCCACCAGCAGGTTAACAGGGGGCTCCTACGAGCAGTACTTC
.	.	TRBV7-9	TRBJ2-5	CASSLVQDSSGETQYF	TGTGCCAGCAGCTTAGTGCAGGACAGTTCAGGGGAGACCCAGTACTTC
.	.	TRBV5-1	TRBJ2-7	CASSGGGSTNSYEQYF	TGCGCCAGCAGCGGGGGCGGCAGTACAAACTCCTACGAGCAGTACTTC
TRBD2	.	TRBV7-9	TRBJ2-3	CASSLGGGSGSTDTQYF	TGTGCCAGCAGCTTAGGTGGCGGGAGTGGGAGCACAGATACGCAGTATTTT
.	.	TRBV30	TRBJ1-3	CAWSVHGRLSGNTIYF	TGTGCCTGGAGTGTACATGGGCGCCTCTCTGGAAACACCATATATTTT
TRBD2	.	TRBV14	TRBJ2-5	CASSQDGRGGRAQTQYF	TGTGCCAGCAGCCAAGATGGTAGGGGCGGGAGGGCCCAGACCCAGTACTTC
.	.	TRBV7-9	TRBJ2-7	CASSLGGSGAISYEQYF	TGTGCCAGCAGCTTGGGCGGGTCAGGAGCTATTTCCTACGAGCAGTACTTC
TRBD1	once	TRBV6-4	TRBJ2-7	CATIAGQEPREQYF	TGTGCCACCATCGCCGGACAGGAGCCTCGCGAGCAGTACTTC
.	once	TRBV27	TRBJ1-3	CASSPSSGNTIYF	TGTGCCAGCAGTCCTTCCTCTGGAAACACCATATATTTT
TRBD1	.	TRBV30	TRBJ1-5	CAWSPPGTVSNQPQHF	TGTGCCTGGAGTCCCCCCGGGACAGTTAGCAATCAGCCCCAGCATTTT
TRBD2	.	TRBV9	TRBJ2-7	CASSPLAGSYEQYF	TGTGCCAGCAGTCCCCTAGCGGGGAGCTACGAGCAGTACTTC
.	.	TRBV19	TRBJ2-4	CASSGVEAKNIQYF	TGTGCCAGTAGCGGGGTAGAAGCCAAAAACATTCAGTACTTC